This T cell receptor (beta chain) was sequenced for a study of CD4 T cells in relation to SARS-CoV-2 and coronaviruses. Data came from immunoSEQ multiplex PCR; TCRdb stores just in-frame clones and leaves some out. The repertoire includes more than 20,000 clones, 76% of them detected once, and approximately 30% sits in the top ten. The unexposed donors gave CD4+ T cells in about 2010-2019, prior to COVID-19. After about 10 days of culture, CD4+ T cells were isolated. About this clone: The target antigen is unknown.

The V gene's germline CDR1 is MNHEY and CDR2 SVGAGI. V was pared by 4 bases and J by 5 bases, with 16 bases between. This CDR3 contains 15 residues. The source of this sequence is a human donor in good health. What was sequenced was CD4+ T cells from PBMCs, cultured in vitro. The V gene is TRBV6-5, the J gene TRBJ2-3, with a tentative D call TRBD1 (6 bases). CDR3 region: CASSSRARGVDTQYF. The DNA for the CDR3 is TGTGCCAGCAGTTCAAGGGCCAGGGGTGTAGATACGCAGTATTTT.